These T cell receptor beta chains were read from a single sample in a study of blood T cell repertoires in COVID-19. Assay used: immunoSEQ multiplex PCR; TCRdb lists only in-frame clones, some missing. The sample carries around 180,000 clones, over 75% recorded once. Sequences were obtained from peripheral blood. Receptors originate from a person aged 65 to 79 with COVID-19, enrolled during active disease. Both conserved end residues are part of each CDR3. D genes are given only for firm matches. Some rows have no size entry. The others give once, few or many, or a class for an expanded clone.

J gene: TRBJ2-3; clone size: .; V gene: TRBV7-2; D gene: TRBD2; CDR3 protein: CASSLTGGDVMDTQYF; CDR3 DNA: TGTGCCAGCAGCTTAACCGGGGGGGATGTCATGGATACGCAGTATTTT
J gene: TRBJ1-4; clone size: .; V gene: TRBV28; D gene: .; CDR3 protein: CASSPHTATNEKLFF; CDR3 DNA: TGTGCCAGCAGCCCCCATACTGCAACTAATGAAAAACTGTTTTTT
J gene: TRBJ1-4; clone size: .; V gene: TRBV4-3; D gene: .; CDR3 protein: CASSQDLHSFSTNEKLFF; CDR3 DNA: TGCGCCAGCAGCCAAGATTTGCACAGCTTCTCAACTAATGAAAAACTGTTTTTT
J gene: TRBJ1-2; clone size: few; V gene: TRBV19; D gene: .; CDR3 protein: CASSMQGARYGYTF; CDR3 DNA: TGTGCCAGTAGTATGCAGGGCGCCAGGTATGGCTACACCTTC
J gene: TRBJ1-2; clone size: .; V gene: TRBV14; D gene: .; CDR3 protein: CASSLHRDARGYTF; CDR3 DNA: TGTGCCAGCAGTCTTCACAGGGACGCGCGTGGCTACACCTTC
J gene: TRBJ2-1; clone size: .; V gene: TRBV28; D gene: TRBD2; CDR3 protein: CASSFVLRLAVNEQFF; CDR3 DNA: TGTGCCAGCAGTTTCGTCTTGCGACTAGCGGTCAATGAGCAGTTCTTC
J gene: TRBJ1-2; clone size: few; V gene: TRBV19; D gene: TRBD1; CDR3 protein: CATGGQTGGGYTF; CDR3 DNA: TGTGCCACCGGTGGCCAGACAGGGGGTGGCTACACCTTC
J gene: TRBJ1-2; clone size: once; V gene: TRBV12-3/TRBV12-4; D gene: TRBD1; CDR3 protein: CASSLDRAFGYTF; CDR3 DNA: TGTGCCAGCAGCCTGGACAGGGCTTTCGGCTACACCTTC
J gene: TRBJ1-5; clone size: few; V gene: TRBV19; D gene: TRBD1; CDR3 protein: CASTLIFGTGKDQPQHF; CDR3 DNA: TGTGCCAGTACGTTAATATTCGGGACAGGGAAGGACCAGCCCCAGCATTTT
J gene: TRBJ1-2; clone size: .; V gene: TRBV5-4; D gene: .; CDR3 protein: CASSLVGGNYGYTF; CDR3 DNA: TGTGCCAGCAGCCTGGTTGGGGGGAACTATGGCTACACCTTC
J gene: TRBJ2-3; clone size: .; V gene: TRBV19; D gene: TRBD2; CDR3 protein: CASIFAGEKTDTQYF; CDR3 DNA: TGTGCCAGTATTTTTGCGGGAGAGAAAACAGATACGCAGTATTTT
J gene: TRBJ1-4; clone size: .; V gene: TRBV7-8; D gene: .; CDR3 protein: CASSFQVQGEKLFF; CDR3 DNA: TGTGCCAGCAGCTTCCAGGTCCAGGGGGAAAAACTGTTTTTT
J gene: TRBJ1-3; clone size: once; V gene: TRBV9; D gene: TRBD1; CDR3 protein: CASSATGTAGNTIYF; CDR3 DNA: TGTGCCAGCAGCGCGACAGGGACGGCTGGAAACACCATATATTTT
J gene: TRBJ1-2; clone size: .; V gene: TRBV4-3; D gene: TRBD1; CDR3 protein: CASSQAGTGLFGGYTF; CDR3 DNA: TGCGCCAGCAGCCAAGCAGGGACAGGACTATTTGGAGGCTACACCTTC
J gene: TRBJ2-3; clone size: .; V gene: TRBV29-1; D gene: .; CDR3 protein: CSVEVQGTDTQYF; CDR3 DNA: TGCAGCGTTGAGGTCCAGGGCACAGATACGCAGTATTTT
J gene: TRBJ2-7; clone size: .; V gene: TRBV2; D gene: TRBD2; CDR3 protein: CASREAGAYEQYF; CDR3 DNA: TGTGCCAGCAGGGAGGCGGGAGCCTACGAGCAGTACTTC
J gene: TRBJ2-7; clone size: .; V gene: TRBV5-1; D gene: TRBD1; CDR3 protein: CASSFGLTGEEQYF; CDR3 DNA: TGCGCCAGCAGCTTTGGGTTGACAGGGGAGGAGCAGTACTTC
J gene: TRBJ2-2; clone size: .; V gene: TRBV11-1; D gene: .; CDR3 protein: CASSPGPVITGELFF; CDR3 DNA: TGTGCCAGCAGCCCGGGTCCCGTTATCACCGGGGAGCTGTTTTTT
J gene: TRBJ1-2; clone size: .; V gene: TRBV5-4; D gene: .; CDR3 protein: CASSLEWGRTNGYTF; CDR3 DNA: TGTGCCAGCAGCTTGGAATGGGGCAGAACTAATGGCTACACCTTC
J gene: TRBJ1-5; clone size: .; V gene: TRBV6-5; D gene: TRBD1; CDR3 protein: CASRRQGIHQPQHF; CDR3 DNA: TGTGCCAGCAGGAGACAGGGGATCCATCAGCCCCAGCATTTT
J gene: TRBJ2-7; clone size: .; V gene: TRBV5-1; D gene: .; CDR3 protein: CASSYMEGSNEQYF; CDR3 DNA: TGCGCCAGCAGTTACATGGAGGGTTCCAACGAGCAGTACTTC
J gene: TRBJ2-2; clone size: .; V gene: TRBV19; D gene: .; CDR3 protein: CASSRTGELFF; CDR3 DNA: TGTGCCAGTAGCCGGACCGGGGAGCTGTTTTTT
J gene: TRBJ2-1; clone size: .; V gene: TRBV6-2/TRBV6-3; D gene: .; CDR3 protein: CASSVPSTKVLSSYNEQFF; CDR3 DNA: TGTGCCAGCAGTGTCCCCTCGACTAAAGTTCTAAGCTCCTACAATGAGCAGTTCTTC
J gene: TRBJ2-7; clone size: .; V gene: TRBV6-5; D gene: TRBD1; CDR3 protein: CASSSGQGFYEQYF; CDR3 DNA: TGTGCCAGCAGTTCCGGACAGGGTTTCTACGAGCAGTACTTC
J gene: TRBJ1-5; clone size: .; V gene: TRBV28; D gene: .; CDR3 protein: CASRLTGRGSNQPQHF; CDR3 DNA: TGTGCCAGCAGGCTAACCGGGAGGGGGAGCAATCAGCCCCAGCATTTT
J gene: TRBJ2-1; clone size: .; V gene: TRBV14; D gene: .; CDR3 protein: CASSQEVVRQFF; CDR3 DNA: TGTGCCAGCAGCCAAGAGGTAGTGCGGCAGTTCTTC
J gene: TRBJ2-7; clone size: .; V gene: TRBV6-5; D gene: TRBD1; CDR3 protein: CASSWTGGREQYF; CDR3 DNA: TGTGCCAGCAGTTGGACAGGGGGTCGTGAGCAGTACTTC
J gene: TRBJ2-2; clone size: .; V gene: TRBV19; D gene: .; CDR3 protein: CASSVEPGHTGELFF; CDR3 DNA: TGTGCCAGTAGTGTCGAGCCAGGCCACACCGGGGAGCTGTTTTTT
J gene: TRBJ2-1; clone size: .; V gene: TRBV24-1; D gene: TRBD2; CDR3 protein: CATSAGTSAHNEQFF; CDR3 DNA: TGTGCCACCAGCGCCGGGACTAGCGCACACAATGAGCAGTTCTTC
J gene: TRBJ2-1; clone size: .; V gene: TRBV14; D gene: .; CDR3 protein: CASSQLQGSNEQFF; CDR3 DNA: TGTGCCAGCAGCCAACTTCAGGGTAGCAATGAGCAGTTCTTC
J gene: TRBJ2-1; clone size: few; V gene: TRBV6-5; D gene: .; CDR3 protein: CASSYVRGIPYNEQFF; CDR3 DNA: TGTGCCAGCAGTTATGTAAGGGGGATCCCCTACAATGAGCAGTTCTTC
J gene: TRBJ2-2; clone size: .; V gene: TRBV19; D gene: TRBD1; CDR3 protein: CASSMLDRGTGELFF; CDR3 DNA: TGTGCCAGTAGTATGTTGGACAGGGGCACCGGGGAGCTGTTTTTT
J gene: TRBJ1-5; clone size: .; V gene: TRBV6-1; D gene: TRBD1; CDR3 protein: CASGTGKEQPQHF; CDR3 DNA: TGTGCCAGCGGGACAGGGAAGGAACAGCCCCAGCATTTT
J gene: TRBJ1-2; clone size: .; V gene: TRBV7-2; D gene: TRBD1; CDR3 protein: CASSSYRGFTF; CDR3 DNA: TGTGCCAGCAGCTCCTACAGGGGATTTACCTTC
J gene: TRBJ2-7; clone size: .; V gene: TRBV3-1/TRBV3-2; D gene: .; CDR3 protein: CASSLGHATVRF; CDR3 DNA: TGTGCCAGCAGCCTAGGCCACGCGACAGTCCGCTTC
J gene: TRBJ2-5; clone size: .; V gene: TRBV7-2; D gene: .; CDR3 protein: CASSLAGRQGSETQYF; CDR3 DNA: TGTGCCAGCAGCTTAGCAGGTCGGCAGGGTTCAGAGACCCAGTACTTC
J gene: TRBJ1-4; clone size: few; V gene: TRBV7-2; D gene: TRBD1; CDR3 protein: CASSSQLSGGGEKLFF; CDR3 DNA: TGTGCCAGCAGCTCCCAACTCTCAGGGGGCGGTGAAAAACTGTTTTTT
J gene: TRBJ2-1; clone size: .; V gene: TRBV11-2; D gene: .; CDR3 protein: CASSPGLGGQFF; CDR3 DNA: TGTGCCAGCAGCCCAGGGTTGGGTGGGCAGTTCTTC
J gene: TRBJ1-5; clone size: .; V gene: TRBV9; D gene: .; CDR3 protein: CASSADGGSNQPQHF; CDR3 DNA: TGTGCCAGCAGCGCCGATGGGGGGAGTAATCAGCCCCAGCATTTT
J gene: TRBJ2-7; clone size: .; V gene: TRBV18; D gene: TRBD1; CDR3 protein: CASSPGTGAGEQYF; CDR3 DNA: TGTGCCAGCTCACCCGGGACAGGGGCCGGCGAGCAGTACTTC
J gene: TRBJ2-7; clone size: .; V gene: TRBV7-2; D gene: .; CDR3 protein: CASNKDSASYEQYF; CDR3 DNA: TGTGCCAGCAACAAGGACAGCGCTTCCTACGAGCAGTACTTC
J gene: TRBJ2-1; clone size: .; V gene: TRBV7-9; D gene: TRBD2; CDR3 protein: CASSLGLAGVYNEQFF; CDR3 DNA: TGTGCCAGCAGCTTAGGACTAGCGGGAGTGTACAATGAGCAGTTCTTC
J gene: TRBJ2-3; clone size: .; V gene: TRBV30; D gene: .; CDR3 protein: CAWTPADTQYF; CDR3 DNA: TGTGCCTGGACCCCAGCAGATACGCAGTATTTT
J gene: TRBJ1-1; clone size: .; V gene: TRBV24-1; D gene: TRBD1; CDR3 protein: CASSPGTGSGTEAFF; CDR3 DNA: TGTGCCTCGAGCCCCGGGACAGGGAGCGGAACTGAAGCTTTCTTT
J gene: TRBJ1-6; clone size: .; V gene: TRBV5-8; D gene: .; CDR3 protein: CASSLAGDRDSPLHF; CDR3 DNA: TGTGCCAGCAGCTTGGCGGGGGATCGGGATTCACCCCTCCACTTT
J gene: TRBJ1-4; clone size: .; V gene: TRBV7-2; D gene: TRBD1; CDR3 protein: CASSSPQHRGKKLFF; CDR3 DNA: TGTGCCAGCAGCTCACCCCAGCACAGGGGGAAAAAACTGTTTTTT
J gene: TRBJ2-1; clone size: .; V gene: TRBV11-3; D gene: TRBD2; CDR3 protein: CASSIIAGGYNEQFF; CDR3 DNA: TGTGCCAGCAGCATCATAGCGGGGGGCTACAATGAGCAGTTCTTC
J gene: TRBJ2-1; clone size: .; V gene: TRBV19; D gene: TRBD2; CDR3 protein: CASSTSGNYNEQFF; CDR3 DNA: TGTGCCAGTAGTACTAGCGGAAATTACAATGAGCAGTTCTTC
J gene: TRBJ1-1; clone size: .; V gene: TRBV6-1; D gene: TRBD1; CDR3 protein: CASSEGTGGGWSFF; CDR3 DNA: TGTGCCAGCAGTGAGGGAACAGGGGGCGGATGGTCTTTCTTT